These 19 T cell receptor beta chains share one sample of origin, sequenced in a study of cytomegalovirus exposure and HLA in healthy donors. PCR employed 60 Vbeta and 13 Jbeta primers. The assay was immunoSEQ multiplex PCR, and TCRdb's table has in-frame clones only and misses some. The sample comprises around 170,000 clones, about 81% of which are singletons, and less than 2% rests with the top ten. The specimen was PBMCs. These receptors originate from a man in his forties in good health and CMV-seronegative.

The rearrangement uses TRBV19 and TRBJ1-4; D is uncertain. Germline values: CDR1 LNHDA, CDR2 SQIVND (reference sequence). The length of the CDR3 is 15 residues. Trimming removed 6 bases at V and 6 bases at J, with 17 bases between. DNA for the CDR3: TGTGCCAGTAGACCCACCGGGGTGTGGGATGAAAAACTGTTTTTT. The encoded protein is CASRPTGVWDEKLFF.

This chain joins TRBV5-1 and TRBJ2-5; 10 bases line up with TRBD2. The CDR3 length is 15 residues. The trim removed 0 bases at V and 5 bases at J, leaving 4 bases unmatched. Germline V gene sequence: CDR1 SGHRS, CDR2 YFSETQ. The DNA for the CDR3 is TGCGCCAGCAGCTTGGTAACTAGCGGGACGGAGACCCAGTACTTC. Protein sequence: CASSLVTSGTETQYF.

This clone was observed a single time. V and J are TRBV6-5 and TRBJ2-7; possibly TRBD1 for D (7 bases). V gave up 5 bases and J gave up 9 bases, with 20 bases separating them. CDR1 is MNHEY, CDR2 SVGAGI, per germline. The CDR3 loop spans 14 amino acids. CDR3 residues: CASSVRQGERAQYF. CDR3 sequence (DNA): TGTGCCAGCAGTGTTAGACAGGGCGAGCGGGCGCAGTACTTC.

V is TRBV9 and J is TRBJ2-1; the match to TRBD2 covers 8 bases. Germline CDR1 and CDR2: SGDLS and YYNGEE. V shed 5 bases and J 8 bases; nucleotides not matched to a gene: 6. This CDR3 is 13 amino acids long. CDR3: CASRAGGHDEQFF. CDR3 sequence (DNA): TGTGCCAGCAGGGCGGGGGGCCACGATGAGCAGTTCTTC.

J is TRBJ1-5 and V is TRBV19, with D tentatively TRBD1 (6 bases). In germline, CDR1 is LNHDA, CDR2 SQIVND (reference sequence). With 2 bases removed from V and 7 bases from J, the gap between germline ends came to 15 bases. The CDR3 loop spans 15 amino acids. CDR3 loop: CASSIFGQPRQPQHF. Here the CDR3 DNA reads TGTGCCAGTAGTATATTCGGACAGCCCAGACAGCCCCAGCATTTT.

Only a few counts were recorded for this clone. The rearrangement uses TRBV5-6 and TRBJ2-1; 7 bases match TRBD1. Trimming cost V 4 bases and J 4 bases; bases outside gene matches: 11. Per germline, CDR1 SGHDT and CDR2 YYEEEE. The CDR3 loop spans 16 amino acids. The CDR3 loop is CASSPQGIKGYNEQFF. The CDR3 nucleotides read TGTGCCAGCAGCCCACAGGGGATAAAGGGGTACAATGAGCAGTTCTTC.

The CDR3 here is CASSLGLAGPNEQFF. The CDR3 DNA reads as TGTGCCAGCAGCTTGGGACTAGCGGGTCCGAATGAGCAGTTCTTC. The gene calls are TRBV7-9 and TRBJ2-1, with 12 bases identical to TRBD2. The CDR3 spans 15 residues. Germline CDR1 SEHNR, CDR2 FQNEAQ (reference sequence). The junction had 4 bases not matched to a gene; V was cut back by 3 bases and J by 7 bases.

CDR3 DNA sequence: TGTGCCAGCTCATCGACAGGGCTGGGCTCCTACGAGCAGTACTTC. Translated: CASSSTGLGSYEQYF. The chain couples TRBV27 to TRBJ2-7, with 7 bases lining up with TRBD1. Germline-derived CDR1 and CDR2 are MNHEY and SMNVEV (reference sequence). This CDR3 is built from 15 residues. V lost 8 bases to trimming and J lost 0 bases; unmatched junction nucleotides: 10.

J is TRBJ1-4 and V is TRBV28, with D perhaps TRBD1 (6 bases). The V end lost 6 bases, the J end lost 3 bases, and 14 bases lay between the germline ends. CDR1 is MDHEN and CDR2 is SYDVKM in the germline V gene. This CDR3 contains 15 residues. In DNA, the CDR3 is TGTGCCAGCAGCCCCACAGGGCCACCTAATGAAAAACTGTTTTTT. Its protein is CASSPTGPPNEKLFF.

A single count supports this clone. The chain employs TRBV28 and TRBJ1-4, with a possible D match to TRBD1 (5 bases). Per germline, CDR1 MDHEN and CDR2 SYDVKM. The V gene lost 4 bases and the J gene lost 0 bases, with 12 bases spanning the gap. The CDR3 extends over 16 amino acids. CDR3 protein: CASSSGGTATNEKLFF. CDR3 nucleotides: TGTGCCAGCAGTTCCGGGGGGACCGCAACTAATGAAAAACTGTTTTTT.

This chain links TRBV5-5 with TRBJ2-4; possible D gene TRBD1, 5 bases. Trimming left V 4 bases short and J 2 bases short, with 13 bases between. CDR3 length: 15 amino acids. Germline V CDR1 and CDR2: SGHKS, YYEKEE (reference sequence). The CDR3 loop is CASSLFGATKNIQYF. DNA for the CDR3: TGTGCCAGCAGCCTCTTTGGGGCGACCAAAAACATTCAGTACTTC.

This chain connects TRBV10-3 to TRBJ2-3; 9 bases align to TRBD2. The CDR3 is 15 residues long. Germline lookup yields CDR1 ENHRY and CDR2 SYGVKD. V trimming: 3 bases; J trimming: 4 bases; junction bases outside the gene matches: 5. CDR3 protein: CAISDAGGQADTQYF. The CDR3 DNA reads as TGTGCCATCAGTGACGCGGGAGGGCAAGCAGATACGCAGTATTTT.

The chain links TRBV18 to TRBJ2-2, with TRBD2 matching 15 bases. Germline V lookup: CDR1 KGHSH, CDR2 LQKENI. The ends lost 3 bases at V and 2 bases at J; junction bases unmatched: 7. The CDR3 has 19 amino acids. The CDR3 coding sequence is TGTGCCAGCTCACCCCCGGGACTAGCGGGAGGCCCAAACACCGGGGAGCTGTTTTTT. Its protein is CASSPPGLAGGPNTGELFF.

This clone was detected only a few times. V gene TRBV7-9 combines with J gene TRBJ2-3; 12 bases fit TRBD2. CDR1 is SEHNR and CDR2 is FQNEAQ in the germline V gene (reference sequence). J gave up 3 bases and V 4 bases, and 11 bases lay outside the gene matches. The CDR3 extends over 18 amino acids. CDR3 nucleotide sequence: TGTGCCAGCAGCTGGCCTTACAAGCTAGCGGGGGGGACAGATACGCAGTATTTT. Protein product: CASSWPYKLAGGTDTQYF.

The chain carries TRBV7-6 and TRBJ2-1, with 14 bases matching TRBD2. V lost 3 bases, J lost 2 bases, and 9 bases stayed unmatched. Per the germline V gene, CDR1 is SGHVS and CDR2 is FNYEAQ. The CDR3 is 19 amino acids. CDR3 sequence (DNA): TGTGCCAGCAGCTTGACTAGCGGGAGGGCCGATCTTGCCTACAATGAGCAGTTCTTC. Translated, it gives CASSLTSGRADLAYNEQFF.

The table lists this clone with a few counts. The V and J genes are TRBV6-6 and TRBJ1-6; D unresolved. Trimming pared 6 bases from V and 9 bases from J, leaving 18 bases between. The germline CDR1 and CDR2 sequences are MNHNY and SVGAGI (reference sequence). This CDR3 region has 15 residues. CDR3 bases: TGTGCCAGCAGCGCCGCTTGGGGAGGTGGTTCACCCCTCCACTTT. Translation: CASSAAWGGGSPLHF.

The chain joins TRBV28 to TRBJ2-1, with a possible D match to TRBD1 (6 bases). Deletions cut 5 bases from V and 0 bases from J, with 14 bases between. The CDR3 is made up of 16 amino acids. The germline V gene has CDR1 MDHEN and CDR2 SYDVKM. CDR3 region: CASSPRGGHSYNEQFF. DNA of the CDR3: TGTGCCAGCAGTCCTCGTGGGGGCCACTCCTACAATGAGCAGTTCTTC.

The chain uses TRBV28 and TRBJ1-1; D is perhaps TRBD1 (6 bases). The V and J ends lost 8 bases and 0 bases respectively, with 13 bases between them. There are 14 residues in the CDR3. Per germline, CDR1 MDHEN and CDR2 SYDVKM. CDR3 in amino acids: CASRQGPMNTEAFF. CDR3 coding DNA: TGTGCCAGCCGGCAGGGGCCCATGAACACTGAAGCTTTCTTT.

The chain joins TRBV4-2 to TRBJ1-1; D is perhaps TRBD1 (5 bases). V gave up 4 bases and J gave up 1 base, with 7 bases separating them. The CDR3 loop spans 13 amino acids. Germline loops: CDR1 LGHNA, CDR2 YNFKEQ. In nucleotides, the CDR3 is TGTGCCAGCAGCCTCCAGGGGAACACTGAAGCTTTCTTT. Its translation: CASSLQGNTEAFF.